These 14 T cell receptor beta chains came from one sample sequenced in a study of molecular identifiers for immune sequencing clone quantification. Using its own MiXCR run on the PCR reads, TCRdb lists one record per CDR3 protein. The data hold over 70,000 distinct CDR3 sequences, with more than 20% observed a single time. The sequenced sample was naive CD8+ T cells from blood, with Jurkat cell RNA spiked in. The subset is: FACS-sorted CD8+CD4-CCR7+CD45RA+ naive T cells. The origin of the receptors is a human donor in good health. Some libraries in this study had Jurkat cell RNA spiked in.

The sample holds many counts of this clonotype. The chain is built from TRBV7-9 and TRBJ2-5; maybe TRBD2 (5 bases). V was cut by 1 base and J by 7 bases, with 25 bases left in between. This CDR3 is 18 amino acids long. Germline-derived CDR1 and CDR2 are SEHNR and FQNEAQ (reference sequence). CDR3 sequence reads: CASSLEVSRLQNAGTQYF. CDR3 bases: TGTGCCAGCAGCTTAGAAGTCAGTCGGCTCCAGAACGCGGGGACCCAGTACTTC.

The table lists this clonotype with many counts. The chain links TRBV20-1 to TRBJ2-7; D is unresolved. From germline, CDR1 is DFQATT and CDR2 SNEGSKA (reference sequence). The CDR3 runs to 13 residues. V gave up 5 bases and J gave up 1 base, with 12 bases separating them. This CDR3 reads CSAFHEESYEQYF. Written as DNA, the CDR3 is TGCAGTGCTTTTCATGAAGAATCCTACGAGCAGTACTTC.

The chain recombines TRBV5-1 with TRBJ1-1; no definite D call. Germline CDR1 is SGHRS and CDR2 is YFSETQ. Trimming stripped 2 bases from V and 5 bases from J, with 10 bases between. The CDR3 sequence is 13 residues long. The CDR3 DNA reads as TGCGCCAGCAGCTTAGGTCTGGAAACTGAAGCTTTCTTT. Protein sequence: CASSLGLETEAFF.

Only a few counts were recorded for this clonotype. The J gene is TRBJ2-7, the V gene TRBV6-2 or TRBV6-3; TRBD2 aligns across 13 bases. The CDR3 has 14 residues. J lost 4 bases, V lost 5 bases, and 2 bases had no gene match. Germline-derived CDR1 and CDR2 are MNHEY and SVGEGT. DNA of the CDR3: TGTGCCAGCAGTACGGGACTAGCGGGATACGAGCAGTACTTC. It encodes CASSTGLAGYEQYF.

The chain carries TRBV6-2 or TRBV6-3 and TRBJ2-2; weak D call: TRBD1 (6 bases). This CDR3 spans 14 amino acids. The V end lost 8 bases, the J end lost 1 base, and 11 bases lay between the germline ends. Per the germline V gene, CDR1 is MNHEY and CDR2 is SVGEGT. The CDR3 DNA reads TGTGCCAGCCAGGGGCGGCAGAACACCGGGGAGCTGTTTTTT. This encodes CASQGRQNTGELFF.

In its sample, this clonotype was seen many times. The V call is TRBV6-2 or TRBV6-3, the J call TRBJ1-5; D not resolved. Germline V gives CDR1 MNHEY, CDR2 SVGEGT. The ends were cut back, 5 bases at V and 0 bases at J, with 2 bases in the middle. The CDR3 is made up of 12 amino acids. Written as DNA, the CDR3 is TGTGCCAGCAGTCTTAGCAATCAGCCCCAGCATTTT. Its translation is CASSLSNQPQHF.

The rearrangement uses TRBV5-1 and TRBJ2-7; D call uncertain. CDR3 length: 15 residues. V shed 3 bases and J shed 0 bases, with 13 bases lying between them. The germline CDR1 and CDR2 sequences are SGHRS and YFSETQ. The CDR3 loop reads CASSSNQEYSYEQYF. The CDR3 DNA sequence: TGCGCCAGCAGCTCGAACCAGGAGTACTCCTACGAGCAGTACTTC.

This clonotype was seen ten or more times. The chain has TRBV5-1 and TRBJ2-6, with D tentatively TRBD1 (5 bases). V was trimmed by 2 bases and J by 0 bases, leaving 12 bases between them. CDR3 length equals 17 residues. Germline CDR1 reads SGHRS; CDR2 reads YFSETQ. CDR3 protein: CASSFTGSLSGANVLTF. The CDR3, as DNA: TGCGCCAGCAGCTTCACAGGTTCCCTCTCTGGGGCCAACGTCCTGACTTTC.

This clonotype was seen repeatedly, ten times or more. This chain connects TRBV25-1 to TRBJ2-7, with D tentatively TRBD1 (5 bases). There are 16 residues in the CDR3. Germline values: CDR1 MGHDK, CDR2 SYGVNS. V lost 3 bases to trimming and J lost 2 bases, with 17 bases between them. The CDR3, as DNA: TGTGCCAGCAGTGAGCTCTCAGGGTTCTCGACCTACGAGCAGTACTTC. Translating gives CASSELSGFSTYEQYF.

There are many counts of this clonotype. This rearrangement joins TRBV12-3 or TRBV12-4 to TRBJ1-5; D call uncertain. The V end lost 0 bases, the J end lost 2 bases, and 14 bases lay between the germline ends. The CDR3 extends over 17 amino acids. DNA for the CDR3: TGTGCCAGCAGTTTAGCGGGAGGACTAGTGGGCAATCAGCCCCAGCATTTT. Translating gives CASSLAGGLVGNQPQHF.

V and J are TRBV5-6 and TRBJ2-1; 11 bases match TRBD2. V gave up 3 bases and J gave up 4 bases; unmatched junction bases: 9. Germline CDR1 and CDR2: SGHDT and YYEEEE. This CDR3 comprises 17 residues. CDR3 DNA: TGTGCCAGCAGCTCGCTTCTAGCGGGGGGCCAATACAATGAGCAGTTCTTC. Its translation is CASSSLLAGGQYNEQFF.

The V call is TRBV2, the J call TRBJ1-2; D possibly corresponds to TRBD1 (6 bases). Germline V CDR1 and CDR2: SNHLY, FYNNEI. V was clipped by 10 bases and J by 1 base, with 16 bases between them. The CDR3 is 14 amino acids. The CDR3 loop reads CANSRDTRNYGYTF. The CDR3 region has the DNA TGTGCCAACAGCCGGGACACACGTAACTATGGCTACACCTTC.

The chain combines TRBV4-3 with TRBJ1-1; D possibly corresponds to TRBD1 (5 bases). V dropped 0 bases and J dropped 8 bases, with 16 bases sitting between them. Per the germline V gene, CDR1 is LGHNA and CDR2 is YSLEER. The CDR3 covers 15 residues. The CDR3 loop is CASSQDSRGRSEAFF. The CDR3 DNA sequence: TGCGCCAGCAGCCAAGATTCAAGGGGCAGATCGGAAGCTTTCTTT.

In the case of this clonotype: Possible read error: a much larger clone is one base away. V gene TRBV6-6 combines with J gene TRBJ1-1; tentatively, D is TRBD1 (6 bases). Germline CDR1 and CDR2: MNHNY and SVGAGI (reference sequence). This CDR3 region has 15 residues. This CDR3 is CASSTRTAMNTEASF. The CDR3 region has the DNA TGTGCCAGCAGTACCCGGACAGCCATGAACACTGAAGCTTCCTTT.